Shown below are 10 T cell receptor beta chains from a single sample sequenced in a study of neurological immune-mediated disorders. Using its own MiXCR run on the 5' RACE reads, TCRdb lists one record per CDR3 protein. The profile shows about 70,000 distinct CDR3 sequences, approximately 3.3% of them singletons. Sequencing input: PBMCs. These receptors all come from a woman aged 50 to 60 with multiple sclerosis.

The CDR3: CASGQDRVWRGGQNEQFF. The CDR3 DNA follows: TGTGCCAGCGGCCAGGACAGGGTTTGGCGGGGGGGTCAAAATGAGCAGTTCTTC. The chain couples TRBV7-8 to TRBJ2-1; weak D call: TRBD2 (9 bases). Germline V gene data show CDR1 as SGHVS and CDR2 as FQNEAQ. V was pared by 8 bases and J by 7 bases, with 30 bases between. This CDR3 has 18 amino acids.

This clonotype showed up many times. The chain joins TRBV6-1 to TRBJ2-7; 9 bases are a match to TRBD1. Germline V gene sequence: CDR1 MNHNS, CDR2 SASEGT. V shed 4 bases, J shed 2 bases, and the junction held 3 bases outside the gene matches. This CDR3 contains 14 residues. CDR3 amino acids: CASSVGTGTYEQYV. The CDR3 nucleotides are TGTGCCAGCAGTGTGGGGACAGGGACCTACGAGCAGTACGTC.

This clonotype was seen many times. The chain recombines TRBV5-1 with TRBJ2-7; no firm D call. CDR1 SGHRS and CDR2 YFSETQ come from the germline V gene. The CDR3 loop spans 15 amino acids. Trimming removed 4 bases from V and 2 bases from J, with 16 bases in between. This chain's CDR3 is CASSLQTGSPYEQYF. CDR3 nucleotide sequence: TGCGCCAGCAGCCTGCAGACCGGGTCGCCCTACGAGCAGTACTTC.

At least ten counts were recorded for this clonotype. V is TRBV7-2 and J is TRBJ2-2, with 8 positions matching TRBD1. V trimming: 5 bases; J trimming: 0 bases; junction bases outside the gene matches: 11. The CDR3 spans 18 residues. Germline loops: CDR1 SGHTA, CDR2 FQGNSA. The CDR3 nucleotides read TGTGCCAGCAGCCCTAGGACAGGGTCCCTTTCGAACACCGGGGAGCTGTTTTTT. It translates to CASSPRTGSLSNTGELFF.

This chain connects TRBV5-6 to TRBJ2-7; 11 bases fit TRBD1. CDR1 is SGHDT, CDR2 YYEEEE, per germline. The V gene end was trimmed by 4 bases and the J gene end by 3 bases; junction bases not matched to a gene: 3. The CDR3 extends over 14 amino acids. Here the CDR3 reads CASSLGQGDYEQYF. The CDR3, as DNA: TGTGCCAGCAGCCTGGGACAGGGGGACTACGAGCAGTACTTC. Full variable domain (outside the CDR3, taken from reference TRBV5-6 and TRBJ2-7): DAGVTQSPTHLIKTRGQQVTLRCSPKSGHDTVSWYQQALGQGPQFIFQYYEEEERQRGNFPDRFSGHQFPNYSSELNVNALLLGDSALYLCASSLGQGDYEQYFGPGTRLTVT.

Many counts were recorded for this clonotype. This chain connects TRBV29-1 to TRBJ2-1; D unresolved. The CDR3 contains 12 residues. Looked up from germline, CDR1 is SQVTM and CDR2 is ANQGSEA. V was clipped by 4 bases and J by 9 bases, with 13 bases between them. The CDR3 loop is CSVGPGRREQFF. In DNA, the CDR3 is TGCAGCGTTGGGCCCGGAAGGCGTGAGCAGTTCTTC.

There are many counts of this clonotype. The chain employs TRBV20-1 and TRBJ1-3; D call uncertain. The V gene lost 2 bases and the J gene lost 4 bases, with 9 bases spanning the gap. Per germline, CDR1 DFQATT and CDR2 SNEGSKA (reference sequence). The CDR3 length is 13 residues. The CDR3 region is CSARQFQGNTIYF. The DNA for the CDR3 is TGCAGTGCTAGACAGTTCCAAGGAAACACCATATATTTT.

This clonotype showed up many times. This chain connects TRBV20-1 to TRBJ2-1; tentatively, D is TRBD1 or TRBD2 (5 bases each). V lost 4 bases to trimming and J lost 5 bases, with 18 bases between them. Germline V gene lookup returns CDR1 DFQATT and CDR2 SNEGSKA (reference sequence). CDR3 length: 15 residues. Here the CDR3 reads CSANSRGRLNNEQFF. The CDR3 nucleotides are TGCAGTGCTAATTCGAGGGGACGGCTAAACAATGAGCAGTTCTTC.

In this sample, this clonotype turned up many times. The genes are TRBV18 and TRBJ1-4, with D possibly being TRBD1 (5 bases). Trimming removed 1 base at V and 5 bases at J, with 11 bases between. This CDR3 comprises 15 residues. Germline CDR1 KGHSH, CDR2 LQKENI. CDR3 region: CASSPLRGINEKLFF. The CDR3 coding sequence is TGTGCCAGCTCACCACTCCGGGGCATAAATGAAAAACTGTTTTTT.

Notes on this clonotype: This may stem from a read error, because a much larger clone lies one nucleotide away. The genes are TRBV11-3 and TRBJ2-5; 11 nucleotides line up with TRBD1. Germline CDR1 and CDR2: SGHNT and YENEEA. The CDR3 totals 16 residues. The CDR3 nucleotides read TGTGACAGCAGCCCTCGCGGGACAGGGGGGCGAGAGACCCAGTACTTC. Translating it yields CDSSPRGTGGRETQYF.